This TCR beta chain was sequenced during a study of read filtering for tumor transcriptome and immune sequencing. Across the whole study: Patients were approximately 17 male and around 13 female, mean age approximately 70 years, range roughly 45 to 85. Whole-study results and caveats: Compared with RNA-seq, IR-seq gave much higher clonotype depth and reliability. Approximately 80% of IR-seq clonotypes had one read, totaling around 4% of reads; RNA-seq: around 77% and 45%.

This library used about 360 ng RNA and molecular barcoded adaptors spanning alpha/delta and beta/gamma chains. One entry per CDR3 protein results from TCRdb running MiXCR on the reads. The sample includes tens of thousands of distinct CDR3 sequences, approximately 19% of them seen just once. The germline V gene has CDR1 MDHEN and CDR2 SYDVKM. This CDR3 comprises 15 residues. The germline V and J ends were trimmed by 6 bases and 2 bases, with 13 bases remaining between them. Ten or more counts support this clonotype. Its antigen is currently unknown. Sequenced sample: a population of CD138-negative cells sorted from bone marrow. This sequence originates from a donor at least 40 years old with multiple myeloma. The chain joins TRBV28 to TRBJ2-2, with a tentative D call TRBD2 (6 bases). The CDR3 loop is CASRGGGANTGELFF. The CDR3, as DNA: TGTGCCAGCAGGGGAGGCGGAGCCAACACCGGGGAGCTGTTTTTT.